This TCR beta chain was identified during a study of T-cell reconstitution after alpha-beta-depleted transplantation in children. Study results and caveats: Reportedly, only several hundred clones from non-depleted graft cells drove alpha-beta T-cell counts at about two months. T-cell numbers and diversity, one year after transplant, stemmed largely from T cells that were newly produced.

Comments on this clonotype: Its specificity is unknown.

Preparation of the TCRbeta library involved a method that used unique molecular identifiers. MiXCR was run by TCRdb on the PCR reads, yielding one entry per CDR3 protein. Among just over 950,000 distinct CDR3 sequences, under 30% were seen once, and the ten largest hold about 28%. The sequence came from a boy younger than two who had a stem cell transplant for SCID, so the T cells may come from the graft donor. Sequenced here: PBMCs, mostly from graft donor cells, sampled 360 days after TCRalphabeta/CD19-depleted stem cell transplant.

The CDR3 DNA follows: TGCGCCAGCAGCCAAGATCCCCGGCAGGGTCTCTACTACTATGGCTACACCTTC. As protein: CASSQDPRQGLYYYGYTF. The chain carries TRBV4-3 and TRBJ1-2; perhaps TRBD1 as D (5 bases). V lost 0 bases and J lost 3, with 20 bases in between. This CDR3 contains 18 residues. Germline lookup yields CDR1 LGHNA and CDR2 YSLEER.